This TCR beta chain is drawn from a study of blood T cell repertoires in COVID-19. Study in general: Sites in the United States, Italy and Spain provided acute and convalescent COVID-19 samples. The cDNA or gDNA used as material had been derived from T cells, B-cell-depleted T cells, or PBMCs.

Comment on this clone: At one boundary the junction diverges from the germline segment, which might be a read error.

In the study's own analysis: Estimates of nucleated cell counts were drawn from the amplification of reference gene primers. The protocol was immunoSEQ multiplex PCR, while the TCRdb copy is restricted to in-frame clones and leaves out a portion. V, J and clone size are those of that table, while D and trimming were read from the DNA. The sample lists 150,000 to 200,000 clones, roughly 84% occurring once. The CDR3 covers 15 residues. CDR1 is SNHLY, CDR2 FYNNEI, per germline. Sequencing input: peripheral blood. The origin of this receptor is a woman older than 75 with active or convalescent COVID-19. The genes are TRBV2 and TRBJ2-1; 12 bases agree with TRBD1. CDR3 nucleotide sequence: TGTGCCAGCCAAGGGACAGGGGGCTCCAACAATGAGCAGTTCTTC. Protein sequence: CASQGTGGSNNEQFF. Looking up the rest from reference TRBV2 and TRBJ2-1 gives the full variable domain: EPEVTQTPSHQVTQMGQEVILRCVPISNHLYFYWYRQILGQKVEFLVSFYNNEISEKSEIFDDQFSVERPDGSNFTLKIRSTKLEDSAMYFCASQGTGGSNNEQFFGPGTRLTVL.